This TCR beta chain was documented in a study of T-cell memory formation after mild COVID-19. Study background: Largely, the TCR clusters proved donor specific.

The sample holds a few counts of this clonotype. The antigen remains undetermined. TCRdb fed the 5' RACE reads into MiXCR, producing one record per CDR3 protein. The sample yields hundreds of thousands of distinct CDR3 sequences, about a sixth seen once. CDR1 and CDR2 (germline): MNHEY, SMNVEV (reference sequence). The CDR3 totals 13 residues. V shed 6 bases and J shed 0 bases, with 7 bases lying between them. Broader study findings: CD4+ bias marked clones expanding day 15 to 37, unlike balanced contracting clones.

Specimen: PBMCs or a T cell subset sorted from them (not recorded which). The chain links TRBV27 to TRBJ2-3; no reliable D call. The clonotype comes from a man aged 18 to 30 who had mild COVID-19 (a few samples of this study predate the infection). Cell type and time point are not known. CDR3 amino acids: CASRPESTDTQYF. As DNA, the CDR3 is TGTGCCAGCAGACCCGAGAGCACAGATACGCAGTATTTT.